This T cell receptor beta chain was sequenced in a study of OX40 agonist ivuxolimab in advanced cancers. Study-wide context: Ivuxolimab was a fully human IgG2 agonistic monoclonal antibody targeting the costimulatory receptor OX40 (CD134). Intravenous ivuxolimab was administered to patients every 2 weeks at six dose levels: 0.01, 0.1, 0.3, 1.5, 3 and 10 mg/kg. Of the 52 patients in dose escalation, 19 had hepatocellular carcinoma, some 15 had melanoma, 9 had renal cell carcinoma and 9 had head and neck cancer. In the dose-escalation cohort, roughly 80% of patients were male, and the mean age was approximately 60 years, with a range of about 23 to 85. Patients were allowed to have had prior anti-PD-1, anti-PD-L1 or anti-CTLA-4 therapy, and approximately 40% of the dose-escalation patients had been treated with checkpoint inhibitors. Partial responses were achieved by three dose-escalation patients, of whom one had hepatocellular carcinoma and two had cutaneous melanoma. The point of sequencing TCRbeta in the periphery was to test whether ivuxolimab changed TCR sequence diversity and drove clonal T-cell expansion. The paper describes the monotherapy dose-escalation part (N = 52 patients) of the phase I trial of ivuxolimab. Overall study outcomes, separate from this receptor: Which antigens the clonally expanded peripheral T cells were specific for was not determined. At doses of 0.1 to 3.0 mg/kg, clonal expansion of both CD4+ and CD8+ blood T cells was observed from baseline to week 6. Low levels of normalized T-cell clonal expansion were also seen in some patients who did not respond. After ivuxolimab, more expanded clones were found on average in CD8+ T cells than in CD4+ T cells. In partial responders in the 0.1-3.0 mg/kg groups, normalized peripheral clonal expansion was found to be among the lowest, especially among CD8+ T cells.

Counted from cysteine to phenylalanine, this CDR3 has 17 amino acids. Here the CDR3 DNA is all that survives: 51 bases in frame from base 1. Trimming removed 3 bases from V and 2 bases from J, leaving 17 bases between the germline ends. CDR1 and CDR2 were assigned from the germline V gene as ENHRY and SYGVKD. Comments on this clone: Its antigen remains unidentified. No clone much larger than this one lies a single base away; base qualities are absent.

The trial excluded patients who had a history of autoimmune disease or were on systemic immunosuppression. Peripheral blood for TCR sequencing was drawn from every dose cohort at baseline, at cycle 4 day 1 and at cycle 7 day 1. Samples came from an open-label, multicenter, first-in-human phase I dose-escalation trial of ivuxolimab. Adults with locally advanced or metastatic melanoma, renal cell, hepatocellular, or head and neck squamous cell carcinoma were enrolled in the trial. CD4+ and CD8+ T cells were sorted separately from peripheral blood before TCR sequencing. Genomic DNA was isolated from the sorted cells so that the TCRbeta CDR3 region could be sequenced. The immunoSEQ Assay was used to sequence the TCRbeta CDR3 regions. This immuneACCESS table, as held by TCRdb, lists in-frame sequences with V and J called but not all clones. Of the missing ones, under half trace to an unresolved V gene in checked studies; the others have no known cause. This sample has 50,000 to 65,000 clones in its table, and about 87% of those were observed once. The top ten hold 0.65% to 0.7% of the sample.

This TCR derives from an adult with an advanced solid tumor such as melanoma, head and neck, liver or kidney cancer. The chain is encoded by TRBV10-3 joined to TRBJ1-5; the best D guess is TRBD1, with 5 bases matching. The sample was CD4+ or CD8+ T cells sorted from blood, taken in a trial of the OX40 agonist ivuxolimab. The CDR3 region: CAISDPVAGGGNQPQHF. At the DNA level, the sequence is TGTGCCATCAGTGATCCCGTGGCGGGAGGGGGCAATCAGCCCCAGCATTTT.